This TCR beta chain was observed in a study of cytomegalovirus exposure and HLA in healthy donors (dated by TCRdb to 2015 to 2018). About the study as a whole: The 500 to 700 repertoires of the first cohort and the 110 or so validation repertoires were produced on the same platform, according to a later analysis. High-throughput TCR immunosequencing, statistical association of individual TCRs with disease status, and machine learning were combined to predict cytomegalovirus infection status. The aim of the study was to test whether cataloging public T cell receptors could identify signatures of past pathogen exposure. Along with the roughly 710-subject first cohort, a separate validation cohort of 120 different subjects was used. Study-level results and caveats: In vitro tests confirmed that a few of the cytomegalovirus-associated TCR beta chains recognize cytomegalovirus antigens. The authors suggested that the approach could potentially be generalized to other disease states and immunological phenotypes. Most TCR sequences were observed very rarely across donors, whereas some public TCRs were present in many individuals. Cytomegalovirus status was reported to be diagnosed by the classifier with high specificity and sensitivity in both the original and validation cohorts. In the study, around 150 TCR beta chains were listed as associated with cytomegalovirus. A later analysis found that TCRs clustered in the first cohort also tended to co-occur in the 120 validation repertoires, with approximately 93% of cluster scores above 0. A later analysis had no HLA typing for the validation cohort, so co-occurrence there was scored across all 110 or so repertoires.

To prepare the library, the immunoSEQ multiplex PCR assay was applied. The authors' analysis ran thus. To diagnose cytomegalovirus status from the catalog of TCR beta chain sequences, a statistical classification framework was built. TCRdb retrieved this table from immuneACCESS and kept in-frame rearrangements only. Not all clones are present; in checked studies, unresolved V genes account for under half, and no reason is known for the remainder. The V and J calls and the clone size are those of that table, but D and trimming were determined from the DNA. The table for this sample lists 150,000 to 200,000 clones; approximately 84% of them were counted only once. The top ten clones comprise approximately 3% of the sample. Regarding this clone: The antigen it recognizes is unknown. Qualities for individual bases were not recorded, and no much larger clone is one base off.

Trimmed from V: 1 base; trimmed from J: 6 bases; junction bases lacking a gene match: 3. CDR1 and CDR2 are read off the germline V gene (reference sequence) as SSHAT and FNYEAQ. CDR3 length: 13 amino acids, cysteine to phenylalanine. The only DNA kept is the CDR3, 39 bases in frame from the first base. The donors belonged to the validation cohort of over a hundred subjects, which was separate from the roughly 700-subject first cohort. The chain is encoded by TRBV7-7 joined to TRBJ2-7; 7 central nucleotides agree with TRBD1. Source material: PBMCs. The TCR originated in a woman between 18 and 30 years old in good health and CMV-seropositive. The DNA reads TGTGCCAGCAGCTTAGGGGACAGCCTCGAGCAGTACTTC. Translated, this gives CASSLGDSLEQYF.